These 20 T cell receptor beta chains were all obtained from the same sample, sequenced in a study of OX40 agonist ivuxolimab in advanced cancers. The assay was immunoSEQ multiplex PCR, and TCRdb's table has in-frame clones only and misses some. The sample holds about 64,000 clones, 88% seen once. Sequencing used CD4+ or CD8+ T cells sorted from blood, obtained in a trial of the OX40 agonist ivuxolimab. All receptors come from an adult with an advanced solid tumor such as melanoma, head and neck, liver or kidney cancer.

The chain combines TRBV28 with TRBJ2-3; TRBD2 aligns across 7 bases. Germline V gives CDR1 MDHEN, CDR2 SYDVKM. There are 12 residues in the CDR3. V trimming: 4 bases; J trimming: 9 bases; junction bases outside the gene matches: 4. The CDR3 DNA sequence: TGTGCCAGCAGTTCAGGACTAGTAACGCAGTATTTT. Protein sequence: CASSSGLVTQYF.

This chain uses TRBV14 with TRBJ2-5; TRBD2 matches at 9 bases. Germline CDR1 reads SGHDN; CDR2 reads FVKESK. After removal of 5 bases from V and 5 bases from J, the junction contained 12 bases not matched to a gene. CDR3 length: 16 amino acids. Here the CDR3 DNA reads TGTGCCAGCAGCACCCTAGGCGGGAGGGCCCTGGAGACCCAGTACTTC. Translated: CASSTLGGRALETQYF. Variable domain in full (rest from reference TRBV14 and TRBJ2-5): EAGVTQFPSHSVIEKGQTVTLRCDPISGHDNLYWYRRVMGKEIKFLLHFVKESKQDESGMPNNRFLAERTGGTYSTLKVQPAELEDSGVYFCASSTLGGRALETQYFGPGTRLLVL.

V usage is TRBV10-1 and J usage is TRBJ2-1, with 16 bases matching TRBD2. Germline values: CDR1 WNHNN, CDR2 SYGVQD (reference sequence). The CDR3 totals 16 residues. The J segment lost 7 bases and the V segment lost 5 bases, leaving 5 bases of the junction unmatched. As DNA, the CDR3 is TGCGCCAGCAGTACCGGGACTAGCGGGAGGGTAAATGAGCAGTTCTTC. The encoded protein is CASSTGTSGRVNEQFF.

The gene calls are TRBV25-1 and TRBJ1-5, with D possibly TRBD1 on 5 matching bases. Trimming took off 3 bases at V and 9 bases at J, with 18 bases between the two ends. Germline loops: CDR1 MGHDK, CDR2 SYGVNS. The CDR3 contains 15 residues. The DNA for the CDR3 is TGTGCCAGCAGTGACGGGAGCGGGGCGCCGGGGCCCCAGCATTTT. Translated: CASSDGSGAPGPQHF.

The rearrangement joins TRBV19 to TRBJ2-1; TRBD1 matches 9 bases. This CDR3 contains 14 residues. The germline V gene encodes CDR1 LNHDA and CDR2 SQIVND (reference sequence). After removal of 4 bases from V and 7 bases from J, the junction contained 5 bases not matched to a gene. In DNA, the CDR3 is TGTGCCAGTAGTACCCGGGACAGGGTAAATGAGCAGTTCTTC. As protein: CASSTRDRVNEQFF.

This chain links TRBV30 with TRBJ2-7; TRBD1 is a possible D gene (6 bases). The V end lost 1 base, the J end lost 2 bases, and 12 bases lay between the germline ends. CDR3 length: 14 amino acids. Germline assignment: CDR1 GTSNPN and CDR2 SVGIG (reference sequence). Written as DNA, the CDR3 is TGTGCCTGGAGTGGGCAGGGGATGACCTACGAGCAGTACTTC. Translation gives CAWSGQGMTYEQYF.

This clone is medium-sized within its sample. Here the CDR3 reads CASGEVNEQFF. The CDR3 bases are TGTGCCAGCGGGGAGGTCAATGAGCAGTTCTTC. V and J are TRBV2 and TRBJ2-1, with D possibly matching TRBD2 (6 bases). The germline gives CDR1 SNHLY, CDR2 FYNNEI. V was shortened by 8 bases and J by 6 bases, with 8 bases between the two germline ends. CDR3 size: 11 residues.

J is TRBJ1-2 and V is TRBV19; no clear D. The V gene lost 3 bases and the J gene lost 4 bases, with 12 bases spanning the gap. The CDR3 is 14 residues long. Germline loops: CDR1 LNHDA, CDR2 SQIVND (reference sequence). The CDR3 region has the DNA TGTGCCAGTAGTATCTCCGTGTGGGTCTATGGCTACACCTTC. Translated: CASSISVWVYGYTF.

J is TRBJ2-2 and V is TRBV2; D not certain. V was pared by 6 bases and J by 6 bases, with 11 bases between. Germline V lookup: CDR1 SNHLY, CDR2 FYNNEI. The CDR3 loop spans 13 amino acids. This CDR3 reads CASRRLGPGELFF. The CDR3 region has the DNA TGTGCCAGCAGGCGGCTGGGTCCCGGGGAGCTGTTTTTT. Complete variable domain (other parts from reference TRBV2 and TRBJ2-2): EPEVTQTPSHQVTQMGQEVILRCVPISNHLYFYWYRQILGQKVEFLVSFYNNEISEKSEIFDDQFSVERPDGSNFTLKIRSTKLEDSAMYFCASRRLGPGELFFGEGSRLTVL.

The chain uses TRBV10-1 and TRBJ2-5; D perhaps matches TRBD2 (6 bases). CDR3 length: 15 residues. Trimming shortened V by 3 bases and J by 3 bases, and 14 bases separated the two germline ends. Germline CDR1 WNHNN, CDR2 SYGVQD (reference sequence). The CDR3 protein is CASSDSGLEKETQYF. The CDR3 DNA reads TGCGCCAGCAGTGATTCGGGACTGGAGAAAGAGACCCAGTACTTC.

In regard to this clone: This specimen includes other DNA sequences encoding the same CDR3. The gene calls are TRBV7-6 and TRBJ2-2, with 8 bases that match TRBD2. This CDR3 comprises 19 residues. CDR1 and CDR2 from the germline V gene are SGHVS and FNYEAQ. V shed 2 bases, J shed 5 bases, and the junction held 16 bases outside the gene matches. CDR3 sequence reads: CASSLLGTGGSGVTGELFF. CDR3 nucleotides: TGTGCCAGCAGCTTACTCGGGACGGGGGGGTCGGGAGTGACCGGGGAGCTGTTTTTT.

V and J are TRBV19 and TRBJ2-6; TRBD1 or TRBD2 may be the D gene (5 bases each). The length of the CDR3 is 16 residues. V was clipped by 3 bases and J by 4 bases, with 13 bases between them. Germline CDR1 and CDR2: LNHDA and SQIVND (reference sequence). The CDR3 loop is CASSITGTKGANVLTF. In nucleotides, the CDR3 is TGTGCCAGTAGTATCACCGGGACGAAGGGGGCCAACGTCCTGACTTTC.

The gene calls are TRBV4-1 and TRBJ2-2; TRBD1 might be the D (6 bases). Germline loops: CDR1 MGHRA, CDR2 YSYEKL. The CDR3 extends over 14 amino acids. Trimming cost V 2 bases and J 5 bases, with 9 bases left between them. CDR3 DNA: TGCGCCAGCAGCCAAACAGGGTTTACCGGGGAGCTGTTTTTT. Translating it yields CASSQTGFTGELFF.

The chain is built from TRBV27 and TRBJ1-1; 7 bases align to TRBD1. The CDR3 has 14 residues. CDR1 is MNHEY and CDR2 is SMNVEV in the germline V gene (reference sequence). V gave up 6 bases and J gave up 0 bases; unmatched junction bases: 4. CDR3 bases: TGTGCCAGCAGAATACAGGGGCTGAACACTGAAGCTTTCTTT. It codes for CASRIQGLNTEAFF.

The genes are TRBV9 and TRBJ1-1; no firm D call. V lost 3 bases, J lost 1 base, and 13 bases lay in between. Germline V gene lookup returns CDR1 SGDLS and CDR2 YYNGEE. This CDR3 contains 15 residues. CDR3 region: CASSAFRTENTEAFF. CDR3 nucleotides: TGTGCCAGCAGCGCATTTAGGACGGAGAACACTGAAGCTTTCTTT.

The chain links TRBV7-8 to TRBJ2-1; D is unclear. The germline gives CDR1 SGHVS, CDR2 FQNEAQ. This CDR3 region has 11 residues. V lost 8 bases and J 2 bases, leaving 4 bases between the germline ends. The CDR3 nucleotides are TGTGCCAGCTCAGCCTACAATGAGCAGTTCTTC. As protein: CASSAYNEQFF.

This clone is a singleton in its sample. The chain has TRBV28 and TRBJ1-2, with D maybe TRBD1 (5 bases). This CDR3 has 13 amino acids. Germline CDR1 reads MDHEN; CDR2 reads SYDVKM. Trimming took 7 bases from V and 2 from J, leaving 11 bases between them. The CDR3 DNA sequence: TGTGCCAGCATGACAGCTGACAACTATGGCTACACCTTC. Translating it yields CASMTADNYGYTF.

The V gene is TRBV19, the J gene TRBJ1-1, with D perhaps TRBD1 (6 bases). CDR1 is LNHDA, CDR2 SQIVND, per germline (reference sequence). CDR3 length equals 13 residues. V gave up 7 bases and J gave up 6 bases, with 15 bases separating them. In nucleotides, the CDR3 is TGTGCCAGTAATCGCAGGGACAAACCTGAAGCTTTCTTT. Translation: CASNRRDKPEAFF.

The V and J genes are TRBV11-2 and TRBJ2-3; possibly TRBD2 for D (6 bases). Germline lookup yields CDR1 SGHAT and CDR2 FQNNGV. Trimming left V 1 base short and J 0 bases short, with 8 bases between. This CDR3 contains 15 residues. The CDR3 nucleotides are TGTGCCAGCAGCTTAGTAGGGACTAGCACAGATACGCAGTATTTT. Its protein is CASSLVGTSTDTQYF.

The chain is built from TRBV28 and TRBJ2-5, with TRBD2 matching over 8 bases. Looked up from germline, CDR1 is MDHEN and CDR2 is SYDVKM. This CDR3 contains 13 residues. Unmatched junction bases numbered 5, after V lost 6 bases and J lost 5 bases. CDR3 in DNA: TGTGCCAGCAGCTCAGCGGGAGTGGAGACCCAGTACTTC. The encoded protein is CASSSAGVETQYF.